This T cell receptor (beta chain) was sequenced for a study of CD8 T cells in Susac syndrome (dated by TCRdb to the late 2010s). About the investigation overall: Whether CD8+ T cell activation and differentiation in Susac syndrome was antigen driven was tested using repertoire sequencing. The full study reports these points: The number of individuals in the TCR sequencing and HLA analysis was recognized as being relatively small.

According to the germline V gene, CDR1 reads KGHSH and CDR2 reads LQKENI. Trimming accounts for 8 bases at V and 0 bases at J, while the number of junction bases matched to no gene is 8. From the cysteine up to the phenylalanine, the CDR3 has a length of 15 residues. The DNA shown is the 45-base CDR3, in frame from base 1. Peripheral blood CD8+ and CD4+ T cells from healthy donors, Susac syndrome patients and multiple sclerosis patients were profiled by high-throughput TCR beta sequencing. The multiple sclerosis controls were treatment-naive patients whose relapsing-remitting disease, either stable or active, fulfilled the revised McDonald criteria. Bulk CD8+ and CD4+ T cells were purified by magnetic negative isolation, while CD8+ TEMRA cells were enriched using FACS. Blood was drawn into EDTA tubes, processed within 24 hours, and PBMCs were isolated by density gradient centrifugation. PBMCs intended for TCR sequencing were frozen in liquid nitrogen and were later thawed in a 37 degrees C water bath. Purity of sorted or isolated CD4+, CD8+ and CD8+ TEMRA cells was at least 90%.

RNA was extracted using the RNeasy kit, and roughly 0.5 to 1 ug of the RNA was reverse transcribed with random hexamers. TCR beta CDR3 regions were amplified with the immunoSEQ multiplex PCR assay covering 54 Vbeta and 13 Jbeta segments. Bias from PCR amplification was corrected by using a synthetic template baseline for primer optimization and for computational correction. In the source study's methods: Only productive sequences were kept, with reads annotated to V, D and J genes according to IMGT and analyzed in immunoSEQ Analyzer. Clonality was computed as one minus Shannon entropy normalized by log2 of the number of productive unique sequences. For each patient and control, public and private clones were evaluated within the 100 most prevalent clones. A clone was defined as Susac-specific if it was absent from the healthy and MS cohorts, from about 1,100 published viral clones and from other ImmuneACCESS disease sequences. TCRdb cleaned the public reads at Q25 with fastp, built clones with MiXCR and kept in-frame beta chains. Entries are consolidated by CDR3 protein sequence, retaining the most common genes and DNA. In this record, the V and J calls reflect TCRdb's handling and not the investigators' own analysis. A total of 250,000 or so distinct CDR3 sequences appear in this sample, 80% to 95% of them only once. 0.055% to 0.075% of the sample rests with the top ten.

On this clonotype: Its cognate antigen has yet to be identified. No per-base quality is available; no much larger clone lies one base away.

In this chain, TRBV18 is recombined with TRBJ2-3; the central 7 bases match TRBD2. The clonotype was recovered from a human donor with multiple sclerosis. The sequencing input was CD4+ T cells from PBMCs. The DNA is TGTGCCAGCACCCTCCCCGGGGGGAGCACAGATACGCAGTATTTT. It codes for CASTLPGGSTDTQYF.